A single sample gave rise to the 17 T cell receptor beta chains below, sequenced in a study of blood T cell repertoires in COVID-19. Sequenced by immunoSEQ multiplex PCR; TCRdb stores in-frame clones only, minus some. The sample shows approximately 160,000 clones, around 87% of them seen only once. The specimen was peripheral blood. These receptors were taken from a man aged 60 to 75 with COVID-19, enrolled during active disease.

The rearrangement links TRBV28 to TRBJ1-1; the D is unclear. The ends were cut back, 2 bases at V and 0 bases at J, with 7 bases in the middle. The CDR3 covers 14 residues. Germline V lookup: CDR1 MDHEN, CDR2 SYDVKM. CDR3 residues: CASSLGGMNTEAFF. As DNA, the CDR3 is TGTGCCAGCAGTTTAGGAGGAATGAACACTGAAGCTTTCTTT.

V gene TRBV9 combines with J gene TRBJ1-5; D uncertain. There are 15 residues in the CDR3. Germline values: CDR1 SGDLS, CDR2 YYNGEE. The ends were cut back, 3 bases at V and 2 bases at J, with 12 bases in the middle. In nucleotides, the CDR3 is TGTGCCAGCAGCGCCGACAACTTGGGCAATCAGCCCCAGCATTTT. It translates to CASSADNLGNQPQHF.

The rearrangement links TRBV11-3 to TRBJ1-6; D is perhaps TRBD1 (5 bases). There are 15 residues in the CDR3. The ends were cut back, 5 bases at V and 0 bases at J, with 8 bases in the middle. Germline CDR1 reads SGHNT; CDR2 reads YENEEA. The DNA for the CDR3 is TGTGCCAGCAGCCCAGGGCGCTCCTATAATTCACCCCTCCACTTT. It is translated as CASSPGRSYNSPLHF.

The genes are TRBV3-1 (or the pseudogene TRBV3-2) and TRBJ2-2, with D possibly TRBD1 on 6 matching bases. Trimming cost V 1 base and J 5 bases, with 8 bases left between them. The V gene's germline CDR1 is LGHDT and CDR2 YNNKEL (reference sequence). The CDR3 runs to 14 residues. The CDR3 DNA reads as TGTGCCAGCAGCCAAGGGACAGTAACCGGGGAGCTGTTTTTT. It is translated as CASSQGTVTGELFF.

The chain recombines TRBV19 with TRBJ1-5, with D perhaps matching TRBD1 (6 bases). The CDR3 consists of 15 residues. Trimming took 3 bases from V and 6 from J, leaving 15 bases between them. Per germline, CDR1 LNHDA and CDR2 SQIVND (reference sequence). CDR3 in amino acids: CASSILQGGGQPQHF. CDR3 DNA: TGTGCCAGTAGTATTCTCCAGGGAGGGGGTCAGCCCCAGCATTTT.

A single count supports this clone. J is TRBJ1-2 and V is TRBV5-5; 9 positions match TRBD1. Germline V lookup: CDR1 SGHKS, CDR2 YYEKEE (reference sequence). The CDR3 has 16 residues. The V segment lost 4 bases and the J segment 7 bases; nucleotides outside the gene matches: 14. CDR3 sequence (DNA): TGTGCCAGCAGCCTCCCTTCTGGGACAGGGACGTTTGGCTACACCTTC. This codes for CASSLPSGTGTFGYTF.

J is TRBJ1-6 and V is TRBV6-1, with 8 bases fitting TRBD1. The CDR3 sequence is 14 residues long. V dropped 2 bases and J dropped 8; count of bases not matched to a gene: 2. The germline V gene encodes CDR1 MNHNS and CDR2 SASEGT. The CDR3 is CASSESGGDSPLHF. CDR3 coding DNA: TGTGCCAGCAGTGAATCAGGGGGCGATTCACCCCTCCACTTT.

This clone showed up just once. J is TRBJ1-1 and V is TRBV3-1 (or the pseudogene TRBV3-2); D call uncertain. From germline, CDR1 is LGHDT and CDR2 YNNKEL (reference sequence). The CDR3 length is 14 residues. The V end lost 0 bases, the J end lost 1 base, and 6 bases lay between the germline ends. The CDR3 reads CASSQERRNTEAFF. The DNA of the CDR3 is TGTGCCAGCAGCCAAGAGAGGAGGAACACTGAAGCTTTCTTT.

This chain uses TRBV24-1 with TRBJ2-1; TRBD1 matches 12 bases. Trimming took 0 bases from V and 8 from J; bases not matched to a gene: 4. The CDR3 has 16 residues. Germline values: CDR1 KGHDR, CDR2 SFDVKD. Here the CDR3 DNA reads TGTGCCACCAGTGATTTGGGGACAGGGGGCGGCCATGAGCAGTTCTTC. The encoded protein is CATSDLGTGGGHEQFF.

The chain couples TRBV6-6 to TRBJ1-6; TRBD1 might be the D (5 bases). This CDR3 comprises 12 residues. Germline loops: CDR1 MNHNY, CDR2 SVGAGI (reference sequence). V was clipped by 7 bases and J by 8 bases, with 9 bases between them. The CDR3 sequence: CASTTADSPLHF. The CDR3 bases are TGTGCCAGCACGACAGCAGATTCACCCCTCCACTTT.

This chain links TRBV7-2 with TRBJ1-2; D remains unclear. V was trimmed by 1 base and J by 4 bases, leaving 4 bases between them. Germline values: CDR1 SGHTA, CDR2 FQGNSA. This CDR3 region has 12 residues. CDR3 DNA sequence: TGTGCCAGCAGCTTAGATCTCTATGGCTACACCTTC. This gives the protein CASSLDLYGYTF. Using reference TRBV7-2 and TRBJ1-2 for the parts outside the CDR3, the full variable domain is GAGVSQSPSNKVTEKGKDVELRCDPISGHTALYWYRQSLGQGLEFLIYFQGNSAPDKSGLPSDRFSAERTGGSVSTLTIQRTQQEDSAVYLCASSLDLYGYTFGSGTRLTVV.

This chain joins TRBV10-3 and TRBJ2-3, with a possible D match to TRBD2 (5 bases). V lost 5 bases and J lost 2, with 14 bases in between. Germline V CDR1 and CDR2: ENHRY, SYGVKD. The CDR3 sequence is 15 residues long. CDR3 coding DNA: TGTGCCATCAGTCTAGGTCAGCGGCACACAGATACGCAGTATTTT. Protein sequence: CAISLGQRHTDTQYF.

V usage is TRBV23-1 and J usage is TRBJ1-2; D call uncertain. TRBV23-1 has ORF status, its function being uncertain. The CDR3 contains 12 residues. Trimming left V 6 bases short and J 6 bases short, with 11 bases between. CDR3 residues: CASSPRRDGYTF. The CDR3 nucleotides are TGCGCCAGCAGCCCCCGGAGGGATGGCTACACCTTC.

The rearrangement links TRBV5-1 to TRBJ2-7, with 10 bases that match TRBD1. Germline V gene sequence: CDR1 SGHRS, CDR2 YFSETQ. The V segment lost 4 bases and the J segment 5 bases; nucleotides outside the gene matches: 3. This CDR3 spans 13 amino acids. In nucleotides, the CDR3 is TGCGCCAGCAGCAGAGGGACAGGGGACGAGCAGTACTTC. Residues: CASSRGTGDEQYF.

The V gene is TRBV30, the J gene TRBJ1-1, with 9 bases identical to TRBD1. The CDR3 is 13 amino acids. Germline V gene lookup returns CDR1 GTSNPN and CDR2 SVGIG (reference sequence). V shed 2 bases and J 8 bases; nucleotides not matched to a gene: 6. The CDR3 region is CAWSSPGQGEAFF. The CDR3 nucleotides read TGTGCCTGGAGTTCACCGGGACAGGGCGAAGCTTTCTTT.

J is TRBJ1-2 and V is TRBV7-2, with 7 bases matching TRBD1. The germline V gene has CDR1 SGHTA and CDR2 FQGNSA. The CDR3 sequence is 16 residues long. The V and J ends lost 1 base and 0 bases, in that order; junction bases with no gene match: 5. CDR3 sequence: CASSLGYQGANYGYTF. The DNA for the CDR3 is TGTGCCAGCAGCTTAGGTTATCAGGGGGCTAACTATGGCTACACCTTC.

The chain combines TRBV15 with TRBJ2-7; the D is unclear. Trimming pared 0 bases from V and 1 base from J, leaving 7 bases between. The length of the CDR3 is 14 residues. Germline V gene data show CDR1 as LNHNV and CDR2 as YYDKDF (reference sequence). CDR3 nucleotides: TGTGCCACCAGCAGAGATTCGGTTTCCTACGAGCAGTACTTC. The encoded protein is CATSRDSVSYEQYF.